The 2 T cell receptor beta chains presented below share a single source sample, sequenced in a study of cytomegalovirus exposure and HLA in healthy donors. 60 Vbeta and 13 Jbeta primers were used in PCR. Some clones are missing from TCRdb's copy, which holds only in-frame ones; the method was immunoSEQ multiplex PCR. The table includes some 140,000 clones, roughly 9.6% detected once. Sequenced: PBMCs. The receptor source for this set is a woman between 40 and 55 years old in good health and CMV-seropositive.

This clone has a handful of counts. Here the CDR3 reads CASSLSSPVQETQYF. Here the CDR3 DNA reads TGCGCCAGCAGCTTGTCAAGCCCCGTCCAAGAGACCCAGTACTTC. The chain links TRBV5-1 to TRBJ2-5, with D unresolved. Germline assignment: CDR1 SGHRS and CDR2 YFSETQ. The ends were cut back, 1 base at V and 1 base at J, with 11 bases in the middle. CDR3 size: 15 residues.

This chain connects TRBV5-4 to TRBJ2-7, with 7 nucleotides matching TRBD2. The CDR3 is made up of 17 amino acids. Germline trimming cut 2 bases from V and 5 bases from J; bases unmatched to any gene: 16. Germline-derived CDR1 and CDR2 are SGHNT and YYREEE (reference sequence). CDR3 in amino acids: CASSFSGLASGRNEQYF. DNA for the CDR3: TGTGCCAGCAGCTTTTCTGGTTTGGCTAGCGGAAGGAACGAGCAGTACTTC.